This T cell receptor (beta chain) emerged from a study of CD8 T cells in Susac syndrome. RNA was extracted with the RNeasy kit, and a quantity of roughly 0.5 to 1 ug was reverse transcribed using random hexamers. MiXCR, run by TCRdb on the immunoSEQ multiplex PCR reads, gives a single entry per CDR3 protein. The table lists about 140,000 distinct CDR3 sequences, around 95% of them singletons, with around 0.11% in the top ten. TEMRA cells were FACS-enriched, while CD8+ and CD4+ T cells were negatively isolated. The CDR3 runs 15 residues. V lost 2 bases to trimming and J lost 1 base, with 11 bases between them. Germline V lookup: CDR1 MNHNY, CDR2 SVGAGI (reference sequence).

This chain joins TRBV6-6 and TRBJ1-1, with unresolved D. Sequenced sample: CD4+ T cells from PBMCs. The origin of this receptor is a human donor with multiple sclerosis. Written as DNA, the CDR3 is TGTGCCAGCAGTTACGATGTCCTCTCGAACACTGAAGCTTTCTTT. Its translation: CASSYDVLSNTEAFF.